These T cell receptor beta chains were read from a single sample in a study of blood T cell repertoires in COVID-19. The method was immunoSEQ multiplex PCR; TCRdb's version includes in-frame clones alone and lacks a portion of them. Of 52,000 or so clones in the sample, 90% to 95% were seen once. Sample: peripheral blood. All receptors derive from a woman aged 80 or older with acute or convalescent COVID-19. The CDR3 runs from the conserved cysteine through the conserved F or W. The D gene is left open where the match is weak.

TRBJ2-4 | TRBV7-9 | 14 | TRBD2 | CASSLLGGGGEVYF
TRBJ1-2 | TRBV6-5 | 15 | TRBD1 | CASSYSTGGNYGYTF
TRBJ1-2 | TRBV6-6 | 12 | . | CASSGANYGYTF
TRBJ2-5 | TRBV6-5 | 12 | . | CASSRGQETQYF
TRBJ1-4 | TRBV7-9 | 15 | TRBD1 | CASSRPGQANEKLFF
TRBJ2-7 | TRBV27 | 14 | . | CASSTYSRSYEQYF
TRBJ1-3 | TRBV2 | 15 | . | CASSLGRDPRNTIYF
TRBJ2-1 | TRBV27 | 17 | TRBD2 | CASSLWGGTSGSNEQFF
TRBJ1-2 | TRBV18 | 15 | TRBD1 | CASSPRDSSFYGYTF
TRBJ1-4 | TRBV30 | 11 | . | CAWSVAEKLFF
TRBJ2-3 | TRBV24-1 | 12 | . | CATKTSTDTQYF
TRBJ1-4 | TRBV4-3 | 15 | . | CASSQGDRGGEKLFF
TRBJ2-3 | TRBV27 | 15 | TRBD2 | CASSLRAGAADTQYF
TRBJ1-1 | TRBV21-1 | 17 | . | CASSKVATGGANTEAFF
TRBJ2-5 | TRBV7-2 | 13 | . | CASRAGSGETQYF
TRBJ1-2 | TRBV5-1 | 15 | TRBD1 | CASSSGGQGPGGYTF
TRBJ2-1 | TRBV10-3 | 14 | TRBD2 | CAISGQLAQNEQFF
TRBJ2-1 | TRBV9 | 16 | TRBD2 | CASSVSGLAGGLEQFF
TRBJ1-5 | TRBV10-3 | 14 | . | CAISGMETNQPQHF
TRBJ1-4 | TRBV27 | 14 | . | CASSLQGYNEKLFF
TRBJ2-5 | TRBV9 | 16 | . | CASSVDGAGNQETQYF
TRBJ1-4 | TRBV4-2 | 15 | . | CASSQAGTGQEKLFF
TRBJ1-1 | TRBV30 | 12 | . | CAWSVPPGREFF
TRBJ2-1 | TRBV10-3 | 12 | . | CAISTTGTEQFF
TRBJ1-1 | TRBV9 | 14 | TRBD1 | CASSVGGQGTEAFF
TRBJ2-1 | TRBV24-1 | 21 | TRBD2 | CATSDLPNPGLAGSSYNEQFF
TRBJ2-2 | TRBV4-3 | 17 | TRBD1 | CASSQDQQGAITGELFF
TRBJ2-3 | TRBV28 | 13 | . | CASSLIFEDTQYF